These 25 T cell receptor beta chains were sequenced from one sample in a study of a mutant IDH1 vaccine in newly diagnosed glioma. The repertoire was sequenced with immunoSEQ multiplex PCR; TCRdb's copy has only in-frame clones and lacks some. Among 53,000 or so clones listed, approximately 79% were seen once. Described time point: week 35, safety follow-up. Mutant IDH1 20-mer peptide, at 300 ug, made up each vaccine dose, with topical imiquimod. Antigens for these TCRs are unknown. The sequences come from PBMCs, collected from a glioma patient whose treatment included an IDH1 peptide vaccine. These TCRs come from a man in his forties with glioma.

The chain recombines TRBV9 with TRBJ2-6, with D perhaps TRBD1 (6 bases). Trimming left V 0 bases short and J 1 base short, with 14 bases between. The CDR3 has 18 amino acids. Germline V lookup: CDR1 SGDLS, CDR2 YYNGEE. CDR3 protein: CASSVVPFTGSGANVLTF. CDR3 bases: TGTGCCAGCAGCGTAGTTCCCTTCACAGGGTCTGGGGCCAACGTCCTGACTTTC.

In this sample, this clone turned up once. This sequence joins TRBV13 and TRBJ2-7; the match to TRBD1 covers 9 bases. The V and J ends lost 1 base and 4 bases, in that order; junction bases with no gene match: 2. The CDR3 is made up of 14 amino acids. Germline V gene data show CDR1 as PRHDT and CDR2 as FYEKMQ (reference sequence). The CDR3 reads CASSLEDRGYEQYF. CDR3 sequence (DNA): TGTGCCAGCAGCTTAGAGGACAGGGGTTACGAGCAGTACTTC.

The chain combines TRBV7-2 with TRBJ1-6, with D perhaps matching TRBD1 (5 bases). Germline CDR1 reads SGHTA; CDR2 reads FQGNSA. The CDR3 runs 17 residues. The V and J ends lost 3 bases and 5 bases respectively, with 17 bases between them. This chain's CDR3 is CASSFFTGAPNNSPLHF. The DNA for the CDR3 is TGTGCCAGCAGCTTTTTTACAGGCGCCCCAAATAATTCACCCCTCCACTTT.

The chain combines TRBV7-8 with TRBJ1-6; 8 nucleotides agree with TRBD1. J was trimmed by 7 bases and V by 8 bases; bases with no gene match: 10. Germline V CDR1 and CDR2: SGHVS, FQNEAQ. This CDR3 spans 15 amino acids. The chain's CDR3 is CASRGAGGLNSPLHF. CDR3 bases: TGTGCCAGCCGAGGGGCAGGGGGCTTGAATTCACCCCTCCACTTT.

The chain employs TRBV19 and TRBJ2-1, with D possibly being TRBD2 (5 bases). Germline V gene data show CDR1 as LNHDA and CDR2 as SQIVND (reference sequence). This CDR3 has 12 residues. Trimming took off 6 bases at V and 4 bases at J, with 7 bases between the two ends. This CDR3 is CASRGGYNEQFF. CDR3 DNA sequence: TGTGCCAGTAGGGGCGGGTACAATGAGCAGTTCTTC. The whole variable domain, filled in from reference TRBV19 and TRBJ2-1, reads DGGITQSPKYLFRKEGQNVTLSCEQNLNHDAMYWYRQDPGQGLRLIYYSQIVNDFQKGDIAEGYSVSREKKESFPLTVTSAQKNPTAFYLCASRGGYNEQFFGPGTRLTVL.

This clone was seen a handful of times. V is TRBV6-1 and J is TRBJ1-3; D gene unclear. This CDR3 is built from 16 residues. CDR1 and CDR2 (germline): MNHNS, SASEGT. V gave up 1 base and J gave up 0 bases, with 10 bases separating them. Written as DNA, the CDR3 is TGTGCCAGCAGTGAAGACGACGGAATCTCTGGAAACACCATATATTTT. Encoded protein: CASSEDDGISGNTIYF.

The chain carries TRBV1 and TRBJ2-3; TRBD2, as called in the table, went unchecked against the DNA. TRBV1 is a known pseudogene. This CDR3 has 19 residues. The CDR3 protein is CTSSQESERGVPSTYTQYF. The CDR3, as DNA: TGCACCAGCAGCCAAGAGTCGGAGCGGGGGGTCCCTAGCACATATACGCAGTATTTT.

The chain has TRBV18 and TRBJ1-6, with D possibly TRBD1 on 5 matching bases. CDR1 and CDR2 (germline): KGHSH, LQKENI. Trimming shortened V by 6 bases and J by 9 bases, and 15 bases separated the two germline ends. CDR3 length: 14 amino acids. In DNA, the CDR3 is TGTGCCAGCTCCCCGACAGCGCCTCCTTCACCCCTCCACTTT. Encoded protein: CASSPTAPPSPLHF.

The V call is TRBV27, the J call TRBJ1-6; D ambiguous. Germline V lookup: CDR1 MNHEY, CDR2 SMNVEV (reference sequence). The V end lost 6 bases, the J end lost 6 bases, and 9 bases lay between the germline ends. The CDR3 runs to 13 residues. This CDR3 is CASSLFFNSPLHF. For the CDR3, the DNA is TGTGCCAGCAGCCTTTTTTTTAATTCACCCCTCCACTTT.

The chain recombines TRBV7-7 with TRBJ2-2, with a possible D match to TRBD2 (5 bases). The germline V gene has CDR1 SSHAT and CDR2 FNYEAQ (reference sequence). The CDR3 runs to 13 residues. V was clipped by 7 bases and J by 5 bases, with 11 bases between them. This CDR3 reads CASTQDLTGELFF. The CDR3 region has the DNA TGTGCCAGCACCCAGGACTTAACCGGGGAGCTGTTTTTT.

This chain joins TRBV7-8 and TRBJ2-7, with D possibly called TRBD1 or TRBD2 (5 bases each). The CDR3 runs 14 residues. Between the trimmed V and J ends, which lost 1 base and 3 bases, there was a span of 10 bases. Germline V CDR1 and CDR2: SGHVS, FQNEAQ. The CDR3 protein is CASSLGGPSYEQYF. The CDR3 nucleotides are TGTGCCAGCAGCTTAGGGGGACCAAGCTACGAGCAGTACTTC.

The chain recombines TRBV6-5 with TRBJ1-1; D not resolved. The germline V and J ends were trimmed by 9 bases and 2 bases, with 7 bases remaining between them. Germline V lookup: CDR1 MNHEY, CDR2 SVGAGI. The CDR3 extends over 11 amino acids. CDR3 coding DNA: TGTGCCAGTGGGAGAAACACTGAAGCTTTCTTT. This gives the protein CASGRNTEAFF.

The chain employs TRBV4-1 and TRBJ1-2; D might be TRBD1 (5 bases). Trimming took off 5 bases at V and 4 bases at J, with 17 bases between the two ends. The CDR3 covers 15 residues. The germline CDR1 and CDR2 sequences are MGHRA and YSYEKL. The CDR3 reads CASSLDPGLGYGYTF. Written as DNA, the CDR3 is TGCGCCAGCAGCTTAGACCCGGGACTAGGCTATGGCTACACCTTC.

V is TRBV11-2 and J is TRBJ2-5; D unresolved. This CDR3 is built from 14 residues. V was cut by 1 base and J by 4 bases, with 10 bases left in between. Germline lookup yields CDR1 SGHAT and CDR2 FQNNGV. CDR3 DNA sequence: TGTGCCAGCAGCTTAGTGGCCCCCCCAGAGACCCAGTACTTC. It yields the protein CASSLVAPPETQYF.

This chain links TRBV11-2 with TRBJ1-4; D perhaps matches TRBD1 (6 bases). Trimming took off 3 bases at V and 8 bases at J, with 13 bases between the two ends. The CDR3 runs to 14 residues. CDR1 and CDR2 from the germline V gene are SGHAT and FQNNGV. The DNA of the CDR3 is TGTGCCAGCAGCTTTCTTAGGGGGTCGGAAAAACTGTTTTTT. It specifies CASSFLRGSEKLFF.

The chain joins TRBV2 to TRBJ1-6; D remains ambiguous. V was cut by 7 bases and J by 10 bases, with 11 bases left in between. The CDR3 contains 12 residues. Germline values: CDR1 SNHLY, CDR2 FYNNEI. The CDR3 coding sequence is TGTGCCAGCACCGCAACGGGGTCACCCCTCCACTTT. It encodes CASTATGSPLHF.

A few counts support this clone. The CDR3 DNA follows: TGTGCCAGCAGCTCTCAGGATTATTCACCCCTCCACTTT. Amino acid sequence: CASSSQDYSPLHF. The V and J genes are TRBV7-8 and TRBJ1-6; D gene unclear. The CDR3 loop spans 13 amino acids. V lost 4 bases to trimming and J lost 8 bases, with 9 bases between them. Germline CDR1 is SGHVS and CDR2 is FQNEAQ.

The V and J genes are TRBV7-9 and TRBJ2-5; no clear D gene. CDR3 length: 14 amino acids. Germline lookup yields CDR1 SEHNR and CDR2 FQNEAQ (reference sequence). The germline V and J ends were trimmed by 2 bases and 3 bases, with 10 bases remaining between them. CDR3 coding DNA: TGTGCCAGCAGCTTAAGGGCAGGAGAAGAGACCCAGTACTTC. Translated: CASSLRAGEETQYF.

The gene calls are TRBV6-6 and TRBJ2-7, with D maybe TRBD2 (6 bases). This CDR3 comprises 13 residues. Germline CDR1 and CDR2: MNHNY and SVGAGI (reference sequence). Trimming stripped 5 bases from V and 3 bases from J, with 11 bases between. The CDR3 here is CASSTVGGYEQYF. Here the CDR3 DNA reads TGTGCCAGCAGTACGGTCGGGGGCTACGAGCAGTACTTC.

V usage is TRBV5-1 and J usage is TRBJ2-2; no clear D. The V end lost 4 bases, the J end lost 5 bases, and 12 bases lay between the germline ends. Germline CDR1 is SGHRS and CDR2 is YFSETQ. The CDR3 runs 14 residues. The CDR3 nucleotides are TGCGCCAGCAGCGAGGCTAGTTTTACCGGGGAGCTGTTTTTT. This codes for CASSEASFTGELFF.

This chain joins TRBV5-4 and TRBJ2-7; TRBD1 aligns across 9 bases. The length of the CDR3 is 14 residues. The junction had 2 bases not matched to a gene; V was cut back by 2 bases and J by 2 bases. The germline V gene encodes CDR1 SGHNT and CDR2 YYREEE (reference sequence). This chain's CDR3 is CASSLGTGPYEQYF. DNA for the CDR3: TGTGCCAGCAGCTTAGGGACAGGGCCCTACGAGCAGTACTTC.

The chain uses TRBV6-5 and TRBJ1-4, with a possible D match to TRBD1 (5 bases). Trimming removed 4 bases at V and 10 bases at J, with 10 bases between. Per germline, CDR1 MNHEY and CDR2 SVGAGI. CDR3 length: 12 residues. The CDR3 coding sequence is TGTGCCAGCAGTTCGTGGGGGGGAAAACTGTTTTTT. This encodes CASSSWGGKLFF.

About this clone itself: The junction shows a germline mismatch at one end, possibly a read error. The chain is built from TRBV7-9 and TRBJ1-2; 7 bases map to TRBD1. The germline V gene encodes CDR1 SEHNR and CDR2 FQNEAQ (reference sequence). This CDR3 is 12 amino acids long. CDR3 protein: CASSLDPGGYAF. As DNA, the CDR3 is TGTGCCAGCAGCTTAGACCCAGGGGGATACGCCTTC.

V usage is TRBV4-1 and J usage is TRBJ2-1; D remains unclear. Per the germline V gene, CDR1 is MGHRA and CDR2 is YSYEKL. V lost 0 bases and J lost 4, with 13 bases in between. This CDR3 region has 16 residues. As DNA, the CDR3 is TGCGCCAGCAGCCAAGACGAAGCGTCAAATTACAATGAGCAGTTCTTC. It translates to CASSQDEASNYNEQFF.

In this sample, this clone turned up once. The chain joins TRBV6-1 to TRBJ2-5; either TRBD1 or TRBD2 may fit D (7 bases each). V lost 5 bases to trimming and J lost 5 bases, with 18 bases between them. Germline assignment: CDR1 MNHNS and CDR2 SASEGT. The CDR3 has 15 amino acids. The CDR3 protein is CASSPQGGAVETQYF. As DNA, the CDR3 is TGTGCCAGCAGTCCCCAGGGGGGGGCGGTGGAGACCCAGTACTTC.